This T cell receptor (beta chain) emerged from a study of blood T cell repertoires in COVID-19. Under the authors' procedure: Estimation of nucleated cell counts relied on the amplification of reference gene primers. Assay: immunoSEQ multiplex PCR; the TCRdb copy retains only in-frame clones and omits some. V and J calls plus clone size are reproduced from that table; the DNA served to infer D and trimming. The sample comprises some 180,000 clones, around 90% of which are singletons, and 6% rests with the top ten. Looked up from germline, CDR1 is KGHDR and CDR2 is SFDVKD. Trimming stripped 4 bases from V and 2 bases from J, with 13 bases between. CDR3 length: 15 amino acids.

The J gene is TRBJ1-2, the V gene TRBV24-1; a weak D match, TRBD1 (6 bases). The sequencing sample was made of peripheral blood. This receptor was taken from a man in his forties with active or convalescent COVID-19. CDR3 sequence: CATSDARDKNYGYTF. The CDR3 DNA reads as TGTGCCACCAGTGACGCCCGGGACAAGAACTATGGCTACACCTTC.